The rows below give T cell receptor beta chains drawn from one sample of a study of CD4 and CD8 cells across lung adenocarcinoma regions. Via MiXCR, TCRdb re-called the PCR reads, giving one row per CDR3 protein. Of tens of thousands of distinct CDR3 sequences listed, 52% were seen once; the top ten hold about a fifth. The sample taken for sequencing was CD4+ T cells from the center of a lung tumor. Receptor source: a male donor with lung adenocarcinoma. The CD4 and CD8 labels of this study may be unreliable. CDR3s include the opening cysteine and the closing phenylalanine or tryptophan. The order of the fields is V gene, J gene, clone size, D gene, CDR3 protein, CDR3 DNA. The D gene is left open where the match is weak. Clone size, where shown, is once, few, many, or a class for clones that have expanded.

>TRBV11-2|TRBJ2-5|-|-
CASSPGIGPREQYF
TGTGCCAGCAGCCCAGGAATCGGACCGAGGGAGCAGTACTTC
>TRBV25-1|TRBJ2-3|-|-
CASSELRGRHTDTQYF
TGTGCCAGCAGTGAATTGCGGGGACGGCACACAGATACGCAGTATTTT
>TRBV27|TRBJ2-7|-|TRBD1
CASSAGRRARGTDTQYF
TGTGCCAGCAGTGCGGGCCGACGGGCTCGTGGGACAGATACGCAGTACTTC
>TRBV6-1|TRBJ2-5|-|-
CASSQGGGAGEDTQYF
TGTGCCAGCAGTCAAGGGGGGGGGGCAGGGGAAGACACCCAGTACTTC
>TRBV6-5|TRBJ2-2|-|-
CASRLQSVSTGTLFF
TGTGCCAGCAGACTCCAGTCCGTAAGCACCGGGACGCTGTTTTTT
>TRBV28|TRBJ2-3|few|-
CASSKGGRFTDTQYF
TGTGCCAGCAGCAAAGGGGGTAGGTTCACAGATACGCAGTATTTT
>TRBV12-3/TRBV12-4|TRBJ2-1|few|TRBD2
CASSFSGGGNNEQFF
TGTGCCAGCAGTTTTTCGGGAGGGGGTAACAATGAGCAGTTCTTC
>TRBV6-1|TRBJ2-7|-|TRBD1
CASSRDREAYEQYF
TGTGCCAGCAGTAGGGACAGGGAAGCCTACGAGCAGTACTTC
>TRBV11-3|TRBJ2-3|-|-
CASSQGLGAKDTQYF
TGTGCCAGCAGCCAGGGACTGGGGGCCAAGGACACGCAGTATTTT
>TRBV30|TRBJ1-1|-|-
CAWSVEGTEAFF
TGTGCCTGGAGTGTTGAGGGGACTGAAGCTTTCTTT
>TRBV6-5|TRBJ2-5|-|-
CASSYGRLGGTQYF
TGTGCCAGCAGTTACGGTCGACTAGGGGGGACCCAGTACTTC
>TRBV6-1|TRBJ2-5|medium-sized|-
CASSDRRYQETQYF
TGTGCCAGCAGTGACAGGCGGTACCAAGAGACCCAGTACTTC
>TRBV7-6|TRBJ2-5|few|TRBD1
CASSLEAGTGVSTQYF
TGTGCCAGCAGCTTAGAGGCCGGGACAGGGGTGTCGACCCAGTACTTC
>TRBV6-1|TRBJ2-6|-|-
CASSVYKALSF
TGTGCCAGCAGTGTCTACAAGGCCCTGTCTTTC
>TRBV3-1|TRBJ2-5|many|TRBD2
CASSVRLAGEETQYF
TGTGCCAGCAGCGTACGACTAGCGGGAGAGGAGACCCAGTACTTC
>TRBV6-5|TRBJ2-2|-|-
CASRLQSGSPEALYF
TGTGCCAGCAGACTCCAGTCCGGAAGTCCCGAGGCGCTGTATTTT
>TRBV27|TRBJ1-1|-|-
CASSWGGSNTEAFF
TGTGCCAGCTCTTGGGGGGGGAGTAACACTGAAGCTTTCTTT
>TRBV6-1|TRBJ2-3|-|-
CASRLQAGITDTQYF
TGTGCCAGCAGACTCCAGGCTGGGATTACCGATACGCAGTATTTT
>TRBV6-1|TRBJ2-6|-|-
CASGGGHPWANELTF
TGTGCCAGCGGGGGTGGACACCCGTGGGCCAACGAGCTGACTTTC
>TRBV6-1|TRBJ2-7|-|-
CASTLSQYSYEQYF
TGTGCCAGCACCTTGAGCCAGTACTCCTACGAGCAGTACTTC
>TRBV7-8|TRBJ2-3|-|TRBD2
CASSLVGGAGTDTQYF
TGTGCCAGCAGCTTAGTGGGAGGGGCAGGCACAGATACGCAGTATTTT
>TRBV24-1|TRBJ2-1|many|-
CATSDREVYNEQFF
TGTGCCACCAGTGACCGGGAAGTTTACAATGAGCAGTTCTTC
>TRBV10-3|TRBJ2-5|many|TRBD2
CAIGSGAGALSGQYF
TGTGCCATTGGATCAGGAGCGGGGGCCCTTTCGGGGCAGTACTTC
>TRBV11-1|TRBJ2-1|many|TRBD2
CASSLSSGSLYEQFF
TGTGCCAGCAGCTTATCCAGCGGGAGCCTATATGAGCAGTTCTTC
>TRBV5-1|TRBJ2-7|many|TRBD2
CASSNRTSGYEQYF
TGCGCCAGCAGCAATCGGACTAGCGGCTACGAGCAGTACTTC
>TRBV6-5|TRBJ2-4|medium-sized|TRBD1
CASIEVPGGKNIQYF
TGTGCCAGCATCGAGGTTCCAGGGGGTAAAAACATTCAGTACTTC
>TRBV6-5|TRBJ2-1|many|TRBD2
CASTKREGGQFF
TGTGCCAGCACCAAGCGGGAGGGCGGGCAGTTCTTC
>TRBV27|TRBJ2-1|-|TRBD2
CASSLGAGGNNEQFF
TGTGCCAGCAGTCTCGGGGCGGGAGGGAACAACGAGCAGTTCTTC
>TRBV6-4|TRBJ2-3|-|-
CARRTGGLGKDTQYF
TGTGCCCGCAGGACGGGCGGGTTAGGCAAAGATACGCAGTATTTT